This entry features one T cell receptor beta chain sequence. This specimen belongs to a study of T cells in Graves' hyperthyroidism and ophthalmopathy. Template material for amplifying TCR beta CDR3 regions consisted of RNA transcripts. In the first-round RT-PCR of the TCR CDR3, the HTBI primer set was used. TCRdb used MiXCR to reprocess the multiplex PCR reads, holding one entry per CDR3 protein. Here the sample spans more than 500,000 distinct CDR3 sequences, about 16% being singletons. The CDR3 loop spans 11 amino acids. V was trimmed by 0 bases and J by 10 bases, leaving 3 bases between them. Germline CDR1 and CDR2: MNHNS and SASEGT. Hyperthyroidism of Graves' type that showed no ophthalmopathy progression within 18 months was stable. Uncontrolled infection, other autoimmune disease, pregnancy or lactation excluded patients.

The sequence derives from a woman in her 30s with Graves' hyperthyroidism. The V call is TRBV6-1, the J call TRBJ1-4; D remains ambiguous. The specimen was blood. The CDR3 spells CASSEARKLFF. Written as DNA, the CDR3 is TGTGCCAGCAGTGAAGCCAGAAAACTGTTTTTT.